The entry below gives a single T cell receptor beta chain sequence along with its context. The entry originates in a study of PD-L1 blockade in urothelial cancer. Specified time point: pretreatment peripheral blood. Germline V CDR1 and CDR2: MNHEY, SMNVEV (reference sequence). V lost 3 bases and J lost 0; bases outside the gene matches: 7. The CDR3 contains 16 residues. Assay used: immunoSEQ multiplex PCR; TCRdb lists only in-frame clones, some missing. The table lists roughly 63,000 clones, about 86% of them singletons. Source: PBMCs, taken around atezolizumab (anti-PD-L1) treatment. The V and J genes are TRBV27 and TRBJ2-5; 7 positions match TRBD2. This clonotype originated in a man aged 65 to 85 with urothelial cancer. The CDR3 is CASSFGGNQYQETQYF. Here the CDR3 DNA reads TGTGCCAGCAGTTTCGGGGGGAACCAGTACCAAGAGACCCAGTACTTC.